Sequencing of this TCR beta chain was carried out in a study of cytomegalovirus exposure and HLA in healthy donors. The wider study: Out of 398 genotyped donors, approximately 84% belonged to the Caucasian-associated ancestry cluster. Notes on the study in general: A later analysis showed that HLA-associated TCR beta chains had undergone more clonal expansion than equally common others. Later analysis identified about 18,000 TCR beta sequences associated with HLA alleles, using a false discovery rate threshold of 0.05.

Primers: 60 Vbeta forward and 13 Jbeta reverse. Profiled with immunoSEQ multiplex PCR; TCRdb holds only in-frame clones, not every one. The data contain 100,000 or so clones, roughly 15% of them seen just once; the ten biggest clones take up more than 0.65%. Germline V CDR1 and CDR2: SGHNT, YYREEE (reference sequence). The CDR3 spans 13 residues. Trimming removed 5 bases from V and 3 bases from J, with 11 bases in between. The sample holds a few counts of this clone. Its antigen is unidentified. J is TRBJ1-1 and V is TRBV5-4; D unclear. The sample comprised PBMCs. The sequence was collected from a female donor in good health and CMV-seronegative. The DNA of the CDR3 is TGTGCCAGCAGTTACGACCGGGACACTGAAGCTTTCTTT. Residues: CASSYDRDTEAFF.